The sample holds many counts of the clone carrying this TCR beta chain. These data come from a study of regulatory T cells in long-lasting Graves disease. The CDR3 spans 11 residues. V lost 8 bases, J lost 11 bases, and 13 bases lay in between. Per the germline V gene, CDR1 is LNHDA and CDR2 is SQIVND (reference sequence). In building TCR beta libraries, iRepertoire HTBI primers were used together with Arm-PCR of CDR3 regions. TCRdb passed the multiplex PCR reads through MiXCR, listing each CDR3 protein once. The profile shows more than 450,000 distinct CDR3 sequences, about 12% of them singletons. Time point noted: newly diagnosed GD, antithyroid drugs for less than 3 months. After RNA was extracted from PBMCs, the TCR library was made from it. The same specimen was also included in a second study, on T cells in Graves' hyperthyroidism and ophthalmopathy.

The receptor's source is a woman in her thirties with Graves disease. The specimen comprised peripheral blood mononuclear cells (PBMCs), sampled at new diagnosis, from a patient treated with antithyroid drugs. This sequence joins TRBV19 and TRBJ2-1, with D perhaps matching TRBD1 (5 bases). CDR3 in amino acids: CASFDSLKQFF. The CDR3 region has the DNA TGTGCCAGTTTTGACAGCCTTAAGCAGTTCTTC. The variable domain in full, completed from reference TRBV19 and TRBJ2-1, reads DGGITQSPKYLFRKEGQNVTLSCEQNLNHDAMYWYRQDPGQGLRLIYYSQIVNDFQKGDIAEGYSVSREKKESFPLTVTSAQKNPTAFYLCASFDSLKQFFGPGTRLTVL.